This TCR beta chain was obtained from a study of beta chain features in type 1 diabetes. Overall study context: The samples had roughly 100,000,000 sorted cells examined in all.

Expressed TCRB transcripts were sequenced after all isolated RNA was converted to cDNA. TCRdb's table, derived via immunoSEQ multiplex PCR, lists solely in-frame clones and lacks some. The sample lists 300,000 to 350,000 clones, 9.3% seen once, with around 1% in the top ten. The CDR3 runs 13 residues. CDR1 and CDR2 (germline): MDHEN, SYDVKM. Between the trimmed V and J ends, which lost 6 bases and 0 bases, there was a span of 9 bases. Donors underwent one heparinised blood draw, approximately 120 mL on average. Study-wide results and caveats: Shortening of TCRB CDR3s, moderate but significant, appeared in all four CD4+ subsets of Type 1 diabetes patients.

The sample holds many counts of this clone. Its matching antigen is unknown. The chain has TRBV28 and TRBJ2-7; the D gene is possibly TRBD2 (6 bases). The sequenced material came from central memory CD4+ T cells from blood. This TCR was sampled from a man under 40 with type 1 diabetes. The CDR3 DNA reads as TGTGCCAGCAGGGAGGGAAACTCCTACGAGCAGTACTTC. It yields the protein CASREGNSYEQYF.